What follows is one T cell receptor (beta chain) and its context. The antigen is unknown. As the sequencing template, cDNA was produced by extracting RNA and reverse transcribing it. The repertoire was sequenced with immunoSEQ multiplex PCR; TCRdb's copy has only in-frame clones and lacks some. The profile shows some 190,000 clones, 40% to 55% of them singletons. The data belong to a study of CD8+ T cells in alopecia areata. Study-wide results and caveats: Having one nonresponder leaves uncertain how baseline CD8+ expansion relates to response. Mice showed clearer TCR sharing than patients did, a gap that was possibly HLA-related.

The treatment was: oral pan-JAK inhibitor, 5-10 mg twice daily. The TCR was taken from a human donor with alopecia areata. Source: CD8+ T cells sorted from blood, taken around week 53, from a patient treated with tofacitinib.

CDR3 region: CASSQRTGNEQFF. The DNA of the CDR3 is TGTGCCAGCAGCCAAAGGACAGGGAATGAGCAGTTCTTC. The chain links TRBV7-2 to TRBJ2-1, with 8 bases matching TRBD1. CDR1 and CDR2 (germline): SGHTA, FQGNSA. V dropped 5 bases and J dropped 7; count of bases not matched to a gene: 4. The CDR3 spans 13 residues.